Listed below are T cell receptor beta chains from one sample, sequenced in a study of shared clonotypes between healthy human individuals. Data came from immunoSEQ multiplex PCR; TCRdb stores just in-frame clones and leaves some out. The sample includes about 2.4 million clones, roughly 93% of them seen just once. Sequencing was performed on naive CD4+ T cells from PBMCs. The receptors here all came from a man aged 18 to 35 in good health. Some clones in this sample may be carry-over from other donors' samples. Both conserved end residues are part of each CDR3. The order of the fields is clone size, J gene, CDR3 length, D gene, V gene, CDR3 protein, CDR3 DNA. D genes are given only for firm matches. Clone size appears in some rows only: once, few, many, or a class for an expanded clone.

abundance: NA
j_gene: TRBJ2-3
len: 14
d_gene: TRBD2
v_gene: TRBV9
CDR3aa: CASSAVAGDNTQYF
CDR3nt: TGTGCCAGCAGCGCCGTAGCGGGAGACAATACGCAGTATTTT

abundance: NA
j_gene: TRBJ2-5
len: 14
d_gene: TRBD1
v_gene: TRBV10-3
CDR3aa: CAISGRGGSETQYF
CDR3nt: TGTGCCATCAGTGGTAGAGGGGGCTCAGAGACCCAGTACTTC

abundance: NA
j_gene: TRBJ2-7
len: 15
d_gene: TRBD1
v_gene: TRBV7-2
CDR3aa: CASSSAGTESYEQYF
CDR3nt: TGTGCCAGCAGCTCAGCCGGGACAGAGTCCTACGAGCAGTACTTC

abundance: NA
j_gene: TRBJ1-2
len: 14
d_gene: TRBD1
v_gene: TRBV5-4
CDR3aa: CASSLRDREDGYTF
CDR3nt: TGTGCCAGCAGCCTCAGGGACAGGGAAGATGGCTACACCTTC

abundance: NA
j_gene: TRBJ1-1
len: 15
d_gene: NA
v_gene: TRBV27
CDR3aa: CASSPTGRANTEAFF
CDR3nt: TGTGCCAGCAGTCCGACTGGACGGGCGAACACTGAAGCTTTCTTT

abundance: NA
j_gene: TRBJ2-7
len: 16
d_gene: NA
v_gene: TRBV5-1
CDR3aa: CASSLDPVGGWNEQYF
CDR3nt: TGCGCCAGCAGCTTGGACCCCGTGGGGGGATGGAACGAGCAGTACTTC

abundance: NA
j_gene: TRBJ2-3
len: 14
d_gene: TRBD1
v_gene: TRBV5-1
CDR3aa: CASSETGSTDTQYF
CDR3nt: TGCGCCAGCAGCGAGACAGGGAGCACAGATACGCAGTATTTT

abundance: NA
j_gene: TRBJ1-2
len: 16
d_gene: NA
v_gene: TRBV18
CDR3aa: CASSPQGTGLNYGYTF
CDR3nt: TGTGCCAGCTCACCCCAGGGGACGGGTCTTAACTATGGCTACACCTTC

abundance: NA
j_gene: TRBJ2-3
len: 13
d_gene: NA
v_gene: TRBV12-5
CDR3aa: CASGLSGEDTQYF
CDR3nt: TGTGCTAGTGGTTTATCAGGGGAAGATACGCAGTATTTT

abundance: NA
j_gene: TRBJ2-7
len: 16
d_gene: NA
v_gene: TRBV5-1
CDR3aa: CASNAPPAAGAYEQYF
CDR3nt: TGCGCCAGCAACGCTCCCCCTGCGGCAGGAGCCTACGAGCAGTACTTC

abundance: NA
j_gene: TRBJ2-5
len: 14
d_gene: NA
v_gene: TRBV28
CDR3aa: CASSSRRAGETQYF
CDR3nt: TGTGCCAGCAGTTCCCGGAGGGCTGGGGAGACCCAGTACTTC

abundance: NA
j_gene: TRBJ2-7
len: 14
d_gene: NA
v_gene: TRBV7-2
CDR3aa: CASSLASVAIEQYF
CDR3nt: TGTGCCAGCAGCTTAGCGTCCGTGGCGATCGAGCAGTACTTC

abundance: NA
j_gene: TRBJ1-1
len: 16
d_gene: NA
v_gene: TRBV9
CDR3aa: CASSYPPVITHTEAFF
CDR3nt: TGTGCCAGCAGCTATCCGCCAGTGATAACGCACACTGAAGCTTTCTTT

abundance: NA
j_gene: TRBJ2-7
len: 16
d_gene: NA
v_gene: TRBV7-2
CDR3aa: CASSLISDGYNYEQYF
CDR3nt: TGTGCCAGCAGCTTAATCTCGGACGGGTATAACTACGAGCAGTACTTC

abundance: NA
j_gene: TRBJ2-3
len: 17
d_gene: TRBD1
v_gene: TRBV7-2
CDR3aa: CASSKTRTGPSTDTQYF
CDR3nt: TGTGCCAGCAGCAAGACCAGGACAGGCCCGTCCACAGATACGCAGTATTTT

abundance: NA
j_gene: TRBJ2-7
len: 13
d_gene: TRBD1
v_gene: TRBV30
CDR3aa: CAWNWDRSGEQYF
CDR3nt: TGTGCCTGGAACTGGGACAGGTCAGGGGAGCAGTACTTC

abundance: NA
j_gene: TRBJ1-1
len: 14
d_gene: NA
v_gene: TRBV5-5
CDR3aa: CASSLLQGQLRAFF
CDR3nt: TGTGCCAGCAGCTTGTTGCAGGGGCAGCTGCGGGCTTTCTTT

abundance: NA
j_gene: TRBJ1-2
len: 13
d_gene: TRBD1
v_gene: TRBV19
CDR3aa: CASSQQGLYGYTF
CDR3nt: TGTGCCAGTAGTCAACAGGGGCTCTATGGCTACACCTTC

abundance: NA
j_gene: TRBJ2-1
len: 17
d_gene: TRBD2
v_gene: TRBV27
CDR3aa: CASSPLRPAGGVSSQFF
CDR3nt: TGTGCCAGCAGTCCCCTGCGCCCAGCGGGAGGGGTCTCCTCGCAGTTCTTC

abundance: once
j_gene: TRBJ2-7
len: 15
d_gene: NA
v_gene: TRBV27
CDR3aa: CASSPARFRAYEQYF
CDR3nt: TGTGCCAGCAGTCCAGCGCGGTTCCGGGCCTACGAGCAGTACTTC

abundance: NA
j_gene: TRBJ2-7
len: 12
d_gene: NA
v_gene: TRBV28
CDR3aa: CASSPPWYEQYF
CDR3nt: TGTGCCAGCAGTCCCCCCTGGTACGAGCAGTACTTC

abundance: NA
j_gene: TRBJ2-3
len: 16
d_gene: NA
v_gene: TRBV5-1
CDR3aa: CASSLAVQGSTDTQYF
CDR3nt: TGCGCCAGCAGCTTGGCGGTCCAGGGCTCCACAGATACGCAGTATTTT

abundance: NA
j_gene: TRBJ2-4
len: 16
d_gene: TRBD1
v_gene: TRBV27
CDR3aa: CASSSRGWGAKNIQYF
CDR3nt: TGTGCCAGCAGTAGCAGGGGGTGGGGGGCCAAAAACATTCAGTACTTC

abundance: NA
j_gene: TRBJ1-5
len: 15
d_gene: TRBD1
v_gene: TRBV28
CDR3aa: CASSSPGQGRQPQHF
CDR3nt: TGTGCCAGCAGTTCCCCCGGACAGGGGCGTCAGCCCCAGCATTTT

abundance: NA
j_gene: TRBJ2-3
len: 16
d_gene: TRBD2
v_gene: TRBV29-1
CDR3aa: CSVEEGSGRATDTQYF
CDR3nt: TGCAGCGTTGAAGAAGGGAGCGGGAGGGCCACAGATACGCAGTATTTT

abundance: NA
j_gene: TRBJ2-7
len: 14
d_gene: NA
v_gene: TRBV7-3
CDR3aa: CASSSGIGSSEQYF
CDR3nt: TGTGCCAGCAGCTCAGGGATAGGATCTTCCGAGCAGTACTTC

abundance: NA
j_gene: TRBJ1-4
len: 17
d_gene: NA
v_gene: TRBV19
CDR3aa: CASSIGGSAATNEKLFF
CDR3nt: TGTGCCAGTAGTATAGGTGGGAGCGCAGCAACTAATGAAAAACTGTTTTTT

abundance: NA
j_gene: TRBJ2-1
len: 15
d_gene: TRBD2
v_gene: TRBV5-1
CDR3aa: CASSPTGGSYNEQFF
CDR3nt: TGCGCCAGCAGTCCCACGGGGGGCTCCTACAATGAGCAGTTCTTC

abundance: NA
j_gene: TRBJ2-4
len: 16
d_gene: NA
v_gene: TRBV19
CDR3aa: CASSSRQASGKNIQYF
CDR3nt: TGTGCCAGTAGTAGCAGACAGGCGTCTGGCAAAAACATTCAGTACTTC

abundance: NA
j_gene: TRBJ2-5
len: 13
d_gene: NA
v_gene: TRBV30
CDR3aa: CAWSERVGETQYF
CDR3nt: TGTGCCTGGAGCGAAAGGGTTGGTGAGACCCAGTACTTC

abundance: once
j_gene: TRBJ2-7
len: 12
d_gene: TRBD1
v_gene: TRBV25-1
CDR3aa: CASGRGQGEQYF
CDR3nt: TGTGCCAGCGGGAGAGGACAGGGCGAGCAGTACTTC

abundance: NA
j_gene: TRBJ1-4
len: 11
d_gene: NA
v_gene: TRBV20-1
CDR3aa: CSASEVGRLFF
CDR3nt: TGCAGTGCTAGTGAGGTTGGAAGACTGTTTTTT

abundance: NA
j_gene: TRBJ1-4
len: 12
d_gene: NA
v_gene: TRBV27
CDR3aa: CASRGPKEKLFF
CDR3nt: TGTGCCAGCCGGGGGCCGAAAGAAAAACTGTTTTTT

abundance: NA
j_gene: TRBJ2-3
len: 12
d_gene: NA
v_gene: TRBV4-1
CDR3aa: CASSRDTDTQYF
CDR3nt: TGCGCCAGCAGCCGCGACACAGATACGCAGTATTTT

abundance: NA
j_gene: TRBJ2-3
len: 16
d_gene: NA
v_gene: TRBV5-1
CDR3aa: CASSLVSGVSTDTQYF
CDR3nt: TGCGCCAGCAGCTTGGTCTCGGGAGTTAGCACAGATACGCAGTATTTT

abundance: NA
j_gene: TRBJ2-7
len: 15
d_gene: TRBD2
v_gene: TRBV2
CDR3aa: CASRQPGLAGIGQYF
CDR3nt: TGTGCCAGCAGGCAACCGGGACTAGCGGGAATCGGGCAGTACTTC

abundance: NA
j_gene: TRBJ1-2
len: 15
d_gene: NA
v_gene: TRBV2
CDR3aa: CASSEALQGLGGYTF
CDR3nt: TGTGCCAGCAGTGAAGCGCTTCAGGGGTTGGGAGGCTACACCTTC

abundance: NA
j_gene: TRBJ2-5
len: 15
d_gene: NA
v_gene: TRBV25-1
CDR3aa: CASSELRHNQETQYF
CDR3nt: TGTGCCAGCAGTGAATTGCGACACAACCAAGAGACCCAGTACTTC

abundance: NA
j_gene: TRBJ2-7
len: 16
d_gene: TRBD2
v_gene: TRBV5-1
CDR3aa: CASSLLAGEGSYEQYF
CDR3nt: TGCGCCAGCAGCTTATTAGCGGGAGAGGGCTCCTACGAGCAGTACTTC

abundance: NA
j_gene: TRBJ2-7
len: 14
d_gene: NA
v_gene: TRBV11-2
CDR3aa: CASSLIGISYEQYF
CDR3nt: TGTGCCAGCAGCTTAATAGGGATCTCCTACGAGCAGTACTTC

abundance: NA
j_gene: TRBJ2-2
len: 12
d_gene: NA
v_gene: TRBV2
CDR3aa: CASKIKTGELFF
CDR3nt: TGTGCCAGCAAGATAAAAACCGGGGAGCTGTTTTTT

abundance: NA
j_gene: TRBJ2-7
len: 16
d_gene: NA
v_gene: TRBV5-1
CDR3aa: CASTQIGGGSNYEQYF
CDR3nt: TGCGCCAGCACCCAAATCGGGGGCGGGTCGAACTACGAGCAGTACTTC

abundance: NA
j_gene: TRBJ1-1
len: 16
d_gene: NA
v_gene: TRBV4-1
CDR3aa: CASSQEWGGSWAEAFF
CDR3nt: TGCGCCAGCAGCCAAGAGTGGGGGGGATCCTGGGCTGAAGCTTTCTTT

abundance: NA
j_gene: TRBJ2-5
len: 14
d_gene: TRBD2
v_gene: TRBV19
CDR3aa: CASSISGTQETQYF
CDR3nt: TGTGCCAGTAGTATCAGCGGGACCCAAGAGACCCAGTACTTC

abundance: NA
j_gene: TRBJ2-2
len: 15
d_gene: TRBD2
v_gene: TRBV7-2
CDR3aa: CASSLPREGAGELFF
CDR3nt: TGTGCCAGCAGCTTACCCCGGGAGGGGGCCGGGGAGCTGTTTTTT

abundance: NA
j_gene: TRBJ2-5
len: 15
d_gene: TRBD1
v_gene: TRBV7-3
CDR3aa: CASSPTGYAVETQYF
CDR3nt: TGTGCCAGCAGCCCGACAGGGTATGCGGTAGAGACCCAGTACTTC

abundance: once
j_gene: TRBJ2-7
len: 17
d_gene: TRBD1
v_gene: TRBV19
CDR3aa: CASSMDFTGTGRHEQYF
CDR3nt: TGTGCCAGTAGTATGGATTTCACCGGGACAGGGCGCCACGAGCAGTACTTC

abundance: NA
j_gene: TRBJ2-5
len: 11
d_gene: NA
v_gene: TRBV30
CDR3aa: CAWMFGETQYF
CDR3nt: TGTGCCTGGATGTTCGGGGAGACCCAGTACTTC